The T cell receptor beta chain described here comes from a study of sequential checkpoint blockade in melanoma. About the study: Both treatment sequences were followed by maintenance nivolumab.

The CDR3 loop spans 13 amino acids. The J segment lost 3 bases and the V segment lost 7 bases, leaving 6 bases of the junction unmatched. Germline CDR1 and CDR2: SEHNR and FQNEAQ (reference sequence). The assay was immunoSEQ multiplex PCR, and TCRdb's table has in-frame clones only and misses some. Of approximately 26,000 clones in the sample, roughly 80% were seen once. Treatment given: randomized to nivolumab then ipilimumab (arm A) or the reverse (arm B). The chain carries TRBV7-9 and TRBJ2-7; 7 positions match TRBD2. This clonotype was sampled from a human donor with melanoma. This sample comprised CD8+ T cells sorted from blood (inferred from file names), obtained from a patient given nivolumab and ipilimumab in sequence. This CDR3 is CASNVGGVYEQYF. The DNA of the CDR3 is TGTGCCAGCAACGTGGGGGGGGTCTACGAGCAGTACTTC.